This T cell receptor (beta chain) emerged from a study of metastatic and nonmetastatic thyroid tumors. Study details: Patients with malignant and benign thyroid disease provided blood and tumor or nodule tissue, whose repertoires were compared. Study-wide results and limits: For both blood and tumor, malignant thyroid tumors reportedly showed significantly higher TCR beta diversity than benign nodules did.

CDR1 and CDR2 (germline): MNHNS, SASEGT. V lost 6 bases and J 0 bases, leaving 12 bases between the germline ends. The CDR3 sequence is 15 residues long. Original processing methods: Clinicopathological groups supplied CDR3 differences that were used to build a distant-metastasis classifier for papillary thyroid cancer. TCRdb reanalyzed the PCR reads via MiXCR. The V and J calls were determined by TCRdb, not by the authors. The data show around 26,000 clones, 20% to 25% seen once. As regards this clone: What it binds is not known.

Until they underwent thyroid surgery, no patient had received any treatment. The gene calls are TRBV6-1 and TRBJ2-1; a possible D gene is TRBD1 (6 bases). What was sequenced was adjacent normal tissue. The TCR was taken from a female donor with papillary thyroid cancer or a benign thyroid nodule (not recorded which). Some clones in this sample may be carry-over from other donors' samples. In DNA form, the CDR3 reads TGTGCCAGCAGGCTACAGGGAAGCTCCTACAATGAGCAGTTCTTC. This codes for CASRLQGSSYNEQFF.